Below, 13 T cell receptor beta chains from the same sample are listed, as sequenced in a study of T cells in Graves' hyperthyroidism and ophthalmopathy. There were TCR beta CDR3 regions amplified from RNA transcripts. The HTBI primer set served for first-round RT-PCR of the TCR CDR3. TCRdb independently ran MiXCR on the multiplex PCR reads; one entry per CDR3 protein. Of 250,000 to 300,000 distinct CDR3 sequences listed, roughly 13% are singletons. The sample consisted of blood. The receptors come from a woman aged 40 to 50 with Graves' hyperthyroidism.

This clonotype was seen at least ten times. V and J are TRBV3-1 and TRBJ1-1; D may be TRBD1 (5 bases). The germline V gene encodes CDR1 LGHDT and CDR2 YNNKEL (reference sequence). The V end lost 3 bases, the J end lost 5 bases, and 10 bases lay between the germline ends. The CDR3 has 13 amino acids. CDR3 amino acids: CASSHVGPTEAFF. CDR3 in DNA: TGTGCCAGCAGCCACGTGGGGCCTACTGAAGCTTTCTTT. Full variable domain (outside the CDR3, taken from reference TRBV3-1 and TRBJ1-1): DTAVSQTPKYLVTQMGNDKSIKCEQNLGHDTMYWYKQDSKKFLKIMFSYNNKELIINETVPNRFSPKSPDKAHLNLHINSLELGDSAVYFCASSHVGPTEAFFGQGTRLTVV.

This clonotype was seen a handful of times. This rearrangement joins TRBV4-2 to TRBJ2-4; D possibly corresponds to TRBD2 (6 bases). V lost 1 base and J lost 8, with 12 bases in between. This CDR3 is built from 14 residues. Per the germline V gene, CDR1 is LGHNA and CDR2 is YNFKEQ. This chain's CDR3 is CASSQGGTEDIQYF. The DNA for the CDR3 is TGTGCCAGCAGCCAAGGCGGGACCGAAGACATTCAGTACTTC.

This clonotype was recorded at least ten times. V and J are TRBV6-1 and TRBJ1-1, with 7 bases fitting TRBD1. CDR1 and CDR2 from the germline V gene are MNHNS and SASEGT. The CDR3 is 13 amino acids. V lost 5 bases, J lost 6 bases, and 6 bases stayed unmatched. The CDR3, as DNA: TGTGCCAGCAGTAAGACAGGGTATCCTGAAGCTTTCTTT. Its translation is CASSKTGYPEAFF.

At least ten counts were recorded for this clonotype. V usage is TRBV29-1 and J usage is TRBJ2-7; 7 bases map to TRBD1. Trimming at V came to 4 bases and at J to 2 bases, leaving 5 bases not matched to a gene. Germline V gene sequence: CDR1 SQVTM, CDR2 ANQGSEA. The CDR3 loop spans 13 amino acids. In nucleotides, the CDR3 is TGCAGCGTTGCCGGGACAGAAACCTACGAGCAGTACTTC. Translated: CSVAGTETYEQYF.

This clonotype showed up many times. J is TRBJ1-5 and V is TRBV29-1, with D perhaps TRBD1 (5 bases). The CDR3 is 13 residues long. The germline V and J ends were trimmed by 4 bases and 6 bases, with 13 bases remaining between them. Germline CDR1 and CDR2: SQVTM and ANQGSEA. In nucleotides, the CDR3 is TGCAGCGTTGCGGGAGGGGTGGGTCAGCCCCAGCATTTT. Translating gives CSVAGGVGQPQHF.

This clonotype occurred many times. The V and J genes are TRBV12-3 or TRBV12-4 and TRBJ2-3; tentative D call: TRBD2 (6 bases). V was cut by 5 bases and J by 1 base, with 16 bases left in between. The CDR3 is made up of 16 amino acids. The CDR3 DNA reads as TGTGCCAGCAGTCCCTTAGGCGGGACGGGCACAGATACGCAGTATTTT. As protein: CASSPLGGTGTDTQYF.

This clonotype was found a few times. The gene calls are TRBV6-1 and TRBJ2-7; 9 bases match TRBD1. Losses at the gene ends were 6 bases for V and 5 bases for J; bases not matched to a gene: 5. The CDR3 has 13 amino acids. In germline, CDR1 is MNHNS, CDR2 SASEGT. Written as DNA, the CDR3 is TGTGCCAGCAGCGGGGACAGGGTCAACGAGCAGTACTTC. Translating gives CASSGDRVNEQYF.

This clonotype was observed a handful of times. The chain employs TRBV24-1 and TRBJ1-5; 7 bases align to TRBD1. CDR1 and CDR2 (germline): KGHDR, SFDVKD. V was pared by 1 base and J by 9 bases, with 5 bases of the junction left unmatched. The CDR3 totals 14 residues. The CDR3 coding sequence is TGTGCCACCAGTGATTTTAGGCAGGGGGTGCCCCAGCATTTT. Its protein product is CATSDFRQGVPQHF.

Of note for this clonotype: A much larger clone is a single base away; this may be a read error. The chain couples TRBV30 to TRBJ2-1; 8 bases map to TRBD2. CDR1 is GTSNPN and CDR2 is SVGIG in the germline V gene (reference sequence). The CDR3 is made up of 15 amino acids. The DNA for the CDR3 is TGTGCCTGGAGTGTAGGGCTAGCGGGTCACAATGAGCGGTTCTTC. It specifies CAWSVGLAGHNERFF.

There are many counts of this clonotype. Relative to the germline gene, one junction end is altered; a read error may explain this. The V gene is TRBV12-3 or TRBV12-4, the J gene TRBJ1-4; 9 positions match TRBD1. The CDR3 extends over 14 amino acids. CDR3 in DNA: TGTGCCAGCAATTTAGGGACAGGGTATGAAAAACTGTTTTTT. Translating gives CASNLGTGYEKLFF.

This chain links TRBV24-1 with TRBJ2-1, with D perhaps TRBD2 (6 bases). CDR3 length equals 16 residues. CDR1 and CDR2 (germline): KGHDR, SFDVKD. Deletions cut 7 bases from V and 0 bases from J, with 15 bases between. CDR3 sequence reads: CATSELGGSSYNEQFF. In DNA, the CDR3 is TGTGCCACCAGCGAACTCGGAGGGAGCTCCTACAATGAGCAGTTCTTC.

This clonotype showed up many times. The CDR3 coding sequence is TGTGCCAGTAAAAGGACAGGGGACCCTTCCCCCTATGGCTACACCTTC. Translated: CASKRTGDPSPYGYTF. V is TRBV9 and J is TRBJ1-2, with 9 bases lining up with TRBD1. CDR1 is SGDLS, CDR2 YYNGEE, per germline. The CDR3 runs 16 residues. With V trimmed by 8 bases and J by 4 bases, 15 bases remained unmatched.

Many counts were recorded for this clonotype. This chain uses TRBV7-2 with TRBJ2-3; D call uncertain. V was trimmed by 2 bases and J by 2 bases, leaving 5 bases between them. The germline V gene encodes CDR1 SGHTA and CDR2 FQGNSA. The CDR3 extends over 13 amino acids. CDR3 loop: CASSLFDTDTQYF. The CDR3 nucleotides read TGTGCCAGCAGCTTATTTGACACAGATACGCAGTATTTT.